The 27 T cell receptor beta chains below come from one sample, sequenced in a study of shared clonotypes between healthy human individuals. Repertoires were generated with immunoSEQ multiplex PCR, while TCRdb's copy carries only in-frame clones and drops some. The sample shows more than 500,000 clones, more than 95% of them seen only once. Sequencing was performed on naive CD4+ T cells sorted from blood. Described subset: CD45RA+ positively selected. These receptors all come from a woman in her twenties or thirties in good health.

This clone showed up just once. The chain combines TRBV6-4 with TRBJ2-2; the D gene is possibly TRBD1 (6 bases). The V end lost 10 bases, the J end lost 1 base, and 10 bases lay between the germline ends. The CDR3 extends over 13 amino acids. From germline, CDR1 is MRHNA and CDR2 SNTAGT. The CDR3 nucleotides are TGTGCCACGCAACAGGGGAACACCGGGGAGCTGTTTTTT. Translated, it gives CATQQGNTGELFF.

This clone appeared once. The chain combines TRBV6-1 with TRBJ1-1, with D maybe TRBD1 (6 bases). CDR1 MNHNS and CDR2 SASEGT come from the germline V gene. Trimming took 1 base from V and 8 from J, leaving 11 bases between them. The CDR3 covers 13 residues. The CDR3 sequence: CASSEVITGEAFF. The DNA of the CDR3 is TGTGCCAGCAGTGAAGTAATAACAGGGGAAGCTTTCTTT.

The chain employs TRBV28 and TRBJ1-3, with D maybe TRBD1 (5 bases). This CDR3 spans 15 amino acids. The germline V gene encodes CDR1 MDHEN and CDR2 SYDVKM. Trimming took 4 bases from V and 4 from J, leaving 14 bases between them. In DNA form, the CDR3 reads TGTGCCAGCAGTTCCCGAAGGGGATACGGAAACACCATATATTTT. Translated, it gives CASSSRRGYGNTIYF.

This clone was detected only once. This sequence joins TRBV4-1 and TRBJ2-5; D ambiguous. The CDR3 consists of 14 residues. Trimming shortened V by 1 base and J by 8 bases, and 14 bases separated the two germline ends. In germline, CDR1 is MGHRA, CDR2 YSYEKL. This CDR3 is CASSQGTGVGTQYF. The CDR3 DNA follows: TGCGCCAGCAGCCAAGGTACGGGTGTAGGAACCCAGTACTTC.

This clone is a singleton in its sample. The rearrangement joins TRBV7-2 to TRBJ1-5; D may be TRBD1 (6 bases). Between the trimmed V and J ends, which lost 3 bases and 6 bases, there was a span of 9 bases. Germline V gives CDR1 SGHTA, CDR2 FQGNSA. The CDR3 contains 13 residues. CDR3 sequence (DNA): TGTGCCAGCAGCTTTCGAGGGGGTCAGCCCCAGCATTTT. This gives the protein CASSFRGGQPQHF.

The chain joins TRBV6-5 to TRBJ2-2, with D perhaps assigned TRBD1 or TRBD2 (5 bases each). The CDR3 covers 16 residues. The germline V gene encodes CDR1 MNHEY and CDR2 SVGAGI. Trimming cost V 4 bases and J 6 bases, with 18 bases left between them. Written as DNA, the CDR3 is TGTGCCAGCAGTTGGGAAGGGACCTCAGCTCCCGGGGAGCTGTTTTTT. Its protein product is CASSWEGTSAPGELFF.

This rearrangement joins TRBV18 to TRBJ2-6, with D tentatively TRBD1 (6 bases). V was shortened by 1 base and J by 4 bases, with 11 bases between the two germline ends. Germline V gives CDR1 KGHSH, CDR2 LQKENI. This CDR3 comprises 16 residues. The CDR3 is CASSPLQGSGANVLTF. In DNA, the CDR3 is TGTGCCAGCTCACCACTACAGGGTTCCGGGGCCAACGTCCTGACTTTC. The whole variable domain, filled in from reference TRBV18 and TRBJ2-6, reads NAGVMQNPRHLVRRRGQEARLRCSPMKGHSHVYWYRQLPEEGLKFMVYLQKENIIDESGMPKERFSAEFPKEGPSILRIQQVVRGDSAAYFCASSPLQGSGANVLTFGAGSRLTVL.

The chain combines TRBV2 with TRBJ2-7; D unresolved. Germline assignment: CDR1 SNHLY and CDR2 FYNNEI. The germline V and J ends were trimmed by 2 bases and 5 bases, with 4 bases remaining between them. This CDR3 is built from 11 residues. CDR3 residues: CASSELDEQYF. In DNA form, the CDR3 reads TGTGCCAGCAGTGAACTGGACGAGCAGTACTTC.

This clone has a single count. V usage is TRBV6-4 and J usage is TRBJ1-4, with a possible D match to TRBD1 (5 bases). Trimming pared 3 bases from V and 11 bases from J, leaving 13 bases between. CDR1 MRHNA and CDR2 SNTAGT come from the germline V gene. This CDR3 has 13 residues. CDR3 sequence: CASSESQGGKLFF. The DNA of the CDR3 is TGTGCCAGCAGTGAATCCCAGGGAGGGAAACTGTTTTTT.

This clone was seen a few times. This chain connects TRBV29-1 to TRBJ2-3, with a tentative D call TRBD1 (5 bases). V was cut by 4 bases and J by 2 bases, with 10 bases left in between. Germline CDR1 reads SQVTM; CDR2 reads ANQGSEA. CDR3 length: 13 amino acids. CDR3 protein: CSVGQSPTDTQYF. The DNA of the CDR3 is TGCAGCGTTGGACAGAGTCCCACAGATACGCAGTATTTT.

The V call is TRBV29-1, the J call TRBJ2-5, with a possible D match to TRBD2 (6 bases). The CDR3 runs to 17 residues. With 0 bases removed from V and 2 bases from J, the gap between germline ends came to 19 bases. Per germline, CDR1 SQVTM and CDR2 ANQGSEA. The CDR3 DNA sequence: TGCAGCGTTGAAGAAGAGTGGAAAAGCGGGTCTCAAGAGACCCAGTACTTC. Amino acid sequence: CSVEEEWKSGSQETQYF. The full variable domain, rest sourced from reference TRBV29-1 and TRBJ2-5, is SAVISQKPSRDICQRGTSLTIQCQVDSQVTMMFWYRQQPGQSLTLIATANQGSEATYESGFVIDKFPISRPNLTFSTLTVSNMSPEDSSIYLCSVEEEWKSGSQETQYFGPGTRLLVL.

The rearrangement joins TRBV20-1 to TRBJ2-5, with D tentatively TRBD1 (6 bases). Per the germline V gene, CDR1 is DFQATT and CDR2 is SNEGSKA (reference sequence). This CDR3 contains 11 residues. Between the trimmed V and J ends, which lost 8 bases and 7 bases, there was a span of 14 bases. CDR3 in DNA: TGCAGTCGGCAGGGGTATGGGACCCAGTACTTC. It is translated as CSRQGYGTQYF.

V usage is TRBV28 and J usage is TRBJ1-6; tentative D call: TRBD1 (5 bases). CDR3 length equals 15 residues. Germline CDR1 reads MDHEN; CDR2 reads SYDVKM. The V gene lost 1 base and the J gene lost 14 bases, with 18 bases spanning the gap. In DNA, the CDR3 is TGTGCCAGCAGTTTATTGGGCCCTTCTGAGGGGTCCCTCCACTTT. Protein product: CASSLLGPSEGSLHF.

The CDR3 sequence: CASSIARTSGRETQYF. The CDR3 region has the DNA TGTGCCAGTAGTATAGCCCGGACTAGCGGGAGAGAGACCCAGTACTTC. The chain recombines TRBV19 with TRBJ2-5; 13 bases match TRBD2. The V gene's germline CDR1 is LNHDA and CDR2 SQIVND (reference sequence). The CDR3 length is 16 residues. Losses at the gene ends were 1 base for V and 4 bases for J; bases not matched to a gene: 3.

The genes are TRBV13 and TRBJ2-7, with 10 positions matching TRBD2. Trimming cost V 1 base and J 4 bases; bases outside gene matches: 1. Per the germline V gene, CDR1 is PRHDT and CDR2 is FYEKMQ (reference sequence). The CDR3 contains 14 residues. DNA for the CDR3: TGTGCCAGCAGCTTAGCTAGCGGGAGATACGAGCAGTACTTC. This sequence encodes CASSLASGRYEQYF.

The V and J genes are TRBV5-1 and TRBJ1-1; no reliable D call. The V end was cut by 7 bases, the J end by 6 bases, with 22 bases between. CDR3 length: 15 residues. The germline gives CDR1 SGHRS, CDR2 YFSETQ. The CDR3 sequence is CASFPGSTTKAEAFF. The CDR3 bases are TGCGCCAGCTTTCCGGGGTCTACCACTAAGGCTGAAGCTTTCTTT.

This chain links TRBV2 with TRBJ2-5, with 11 bases matching TRBD2. Germline CDR1 is SNHLY and CDR2 is FYNNEI. V gave up 6 bases and J gave up 4 bases; unmatched junction bases: 7. The CDR3 is 15 amino acids. The CDR3 coding sequence is TGTGCCAGCAGAAAGACTAGCGGGACGGGAGAGACCCAGTACTTC. It translates to CASRKTSGTGETQYF.

This rearrangement joins TRBV15 to TRBJ1-1; 7 nucleotides align to TRBD1. V shed 1 base, J shed 1 base, and the junction held 3 bases outside the gene matches. This CDR3 is built from 15 residues. In germline, CDR1 is LNHNV, CDR2 YYDKDF (reference sequence). This chain's CDR3 is CATSRGGTANTEAFF. DNA of the CDR3: TGTGCCACCAGCAGAGGAGGGACAGCGAACACTGAAGCTTTCTTT.

The chain joins TRBV27 to TRBJ1-5; D is perhaps TRBD1 (6 bases). This CDR3 contains 18 residues. The germline V gene has CDR1 MNHEY and CDR2 SMNVEV (reference sequence). V was cut by 7 bases and J by 6 bases, with 28 bases left in between. CDR3 in amino acids: CASKLRSGAFTPPQPQHF. The CDR3 region has the DNA TGTGCCAGCAAGCTCCGCTCAGGGGCATTTACCCCGCCTCAGCCCCAGCATTTT.

A word on this clone: Other nucleotide sequences in the sample specify the same CDR3. The chain is built from TRBV9 and TRBJ2-1; TRBD2 aligns across 13 bases. Germline CDR1 SGDLS, CDR2 YYNGEE. Losses at the gene ends were 0 bases for V and 7 bases for J; bases not matched to a gene: 1. The CDR3 is 15 amino acids. The CDR3 region has the DNA TGTGCCAGCAGCGTAGAGACTAGCGGGAGGAATGAGCAGTTCTTC. It is translated as CASSVETSGRNEQFF. Drawing the rest from reference TRBV9 and TRBJ2-1, the complete variable domain is DSGVTQTPKHLITATGQRVTLRCSPRSGDLSVYWYQQSLDQGLQFLIQYYNGEERAKGNILERFSAQQFPDLHSELNLSSLELGDSALYFCASSVETSGRNEQFFGPGTRLTVL.

V usage is TRBV28 and J usage is TRBJ1-5; D is undetermined. The CDR3 has 12 residues. Germline assignment: CDR1 MDHEN and CDR2 SYDVKM. Trimming stripped 5 bases from V and 5 bases from J, with 7 bases between. CDR3 sequence (DNA): TGTGCCAGCAGTGGACGTTATCAGCCCCAGCATTTT. This encodes CASSGRYQPQHF.

The chain's CDR3 is CASSWTSRTYEQYF. CDR3 DNA: TGTGCCAGCAGTTGGACTAGCCGAACCTACGAGCAGTACTTC. The J gene is TRBJ2-7, the V gene TRBV27; 8 bases are a match to TRBD2. V was clipped by 4 bases and J by 2 bases; unmatched bases: 4. There are 14 residues in the CDR3. Germline CDR1 MNHEY, CDR2 SMNVEV (reference sequence).

The chain recombines TRBV10-3 with TRBJ2-1, with TRBD2 matching over 14 bases. The germline V gene has CDR1 ENHRY and CDR2 SYGVKD. The CDR3 covers 13 residues. V lost 6 bases and J lost 11; bases outside the gene matches: 3. Here the CDR3 DNA reads TGTGCCATCAGAGGGACTAGCGGGGGTCAGCAGTTCTTC. It codes for CAIRGTSGGQQFF.

The chain uses TRBV6-6 and TRBJ2-5; 8 bases are shared with TRBD2. Germline values: CDR1 MNHNY, CDR2 SVGAGI (reference sequence). V was clipped by 7 bases and J by 5 bases; unmatched bases: 12. The CDR3 is 15 residues long. The CDR3 spells CASNGREASGETQYF. DNA of the CDR3: TGTGCCAGCAACGGGCGGGAGGCCTCCGGCGAGACCCAGTACTTC.

The V and J genes are TRBV5-1 and TRBJ2-5; the D gene is possibly TRBD2 (6 bases). The J call may be wrong; the DNA end is better matched by TRBJ2-7. Germline CDR1 SGHRS, CDR2 YFSETQ. CDR3 length: 14 residues. CDR3 bases: TGCGCCAGCAGTGTGGACTACCGGGACTACGAGCAGTACTTC. This codes for CASSVDYRDYEQYF.

This chain links TRBV27 with TRBJ1-1; D call uncertain. Germline CDR1 is MNHEY and CDR2 is SMNVEV (reference sequence). This CDR3 is 13 amino acids long. V shed 6 bases and J shed 5 bases, with 13 bases lying between them. As DNA, the CDR3 is TGTGCCAGCAGGAACCACGTGGGTACTGAAGCTTTCTTT. It is translated as CASRNHVGTEAFF.

This clone was seen only once. The V call is TRBV19, the J call TRBJ2-6, with D perhaps being TRBD1 or TRBD2 (5 bases each). CDR3 length: 18 residues. Germline V gene data show CDR1 as LNHDA and CDR2 as SQIVND (reference sequence). V lost 5 bases to trimming and J lost 0 bases, with 17 bases between them. The CDR3 nucleotides are TGTGCCAGTAGTGTGGATTGGGACGGAGTCTCTGGGGCCAACGTCCTGACTTTC. It specifies CASSVDWDGVSGANVLTF.